The 23 T cell receptor beta chains listed next were all sequenced from one sample in a study of blood T cell repertoires in COVID-19 (dated by TCRdb to about 2020). The library was prepared using the immunoSEQ multiplex PCR assay. As stored in TCRdb, this immuneACCESS dataset retains in-frame rearrangements with V and J assigned. A fraction of the clones does not appear; measured against another copy, unresolved V genes explain less than half of the discrepancy, and the remainder lacks a known reason. This sample is represented by more than 150,000 clones; 65% to 90% of them were singletons. Roughly 10% of the sample is taken by the ten largest. Sequences were obtained from PBMCs or T cells enriched from blood (not recorded which). Source of these receptors: a man aged 35-49 years who had recovered from COVID-19.

This clone came up many times. This rearrangement joins TRBV4-1 to TRBJ1-5; D is unclear. The CDR3 totals 17 residues. Trimming removed 2 bases from V and 6 bases from J, with 20 bases in between. In germline, CDR1 is MGHRA, CDR2 YSYEKL. Written as DNA, the CDR3 is TGCGCCAGCAGCCAAAATCTCGATCGGGGTGGATTTCAGCCCCAGCATTTT. Translating it yields CASSQNLDRGGFQPQHF.

The chain links TRBV10-3 to TRBJ1-1; TRBD1 is a possible D gene (5 bases). The CDR3 is made up of 15 amino acids. The V end was cut by 7 bases, the J end by 5 bases, with 20 bases between. Germline V gene sequence: CDR1 ENHRY, CDR2 SYGVKD. CDR3 coding DNA: TGTGCCATCACCGCGGGGGTAGGGGCCCGGACTGAAGCTTTCTTT. Residues: CAITAGVGARTEAFF.

The V and J genes are TRBV18 and TRBJ1-6, with a weak D call TRBD1 (6 bases). The V end was cut by 3 bases, the J end by 10 bases, with 13 bases between. Germline values: CDR1 KGHSH, CDR2 LQKENI. The CDR3 runs to 14 residues. The CDR3 DNA sequence: TGTGCCAGCTCACCTACGGACACAGGGTCACCCCTCCACTTT. It encodes CASSPTDTGSPLHF.

This clone appeared once. The rearrangement joins TRBV5-1 to TRBJ1-1; no clear D gene. The germline V gene encodes CDR1 SGHRS and CDR2 YFSETQ. The CDR3 is made up of 18 amino acids. The V and J ends lost 1 base and 4 bases respectively, with 23 bases between them. CDR3 sequence: CASSLLNMNGRRPTEAFF. The CDR3 nucleotides read TGCGCCAGCAGCTTGCTAAATATGAATGGACGGAGGCCCACTGAAGCTTTCTTT.

The chain links TRBV19 to TRBJ1-6; D gene uncertain. The CDR3 spans 15 residues. The V and J ends lost 7 bases and 3 bases respectively, with 13 bases between them. Germline-derived CDR1 and CDR2 are LNHDA and SQIVND (reference sequence). CDR3 sequence (DNA): TGTGCCAGTAATCCCCGCCCAGGCTATAATTCACCCCTCCACTTT. This codes for CASNPRPGYNSPLHF.

The chain uses TRBV14 and TRBJ2-1; 13 bases agree with TRBD2. Germline CDR1 and CDR2: SGHDN and FVKESK. The trim removed 4 bases at V and 4 bases at J, leaving 4 bases unmatched. This CDR3 region has 16 residues. CDR3 region: CASSPPGLAGYNEQFF. The CDR3 DNA sequence: TGTGCCAGCAGCCCACCGGGACTAGCGGGATACAATGAGCAGTTCTTC.

The chain uses TRBV7-8 and TRBJ1-2; D not resolved. V gave up 2 bases and J gave up 2 bases, with 9 bases separating them. Germline V gene sequence: CDR1 SGHVS, CDR2 FQNEAQ. The CDR3 totals 14 residues. The CDR3 coding sequence is TGTGCCAGCAGCTTATCGGGAGGGAACTATGGCTACACCTTC. Protein sequence: CASSLSGGNYGYTF.

The chain uses TRBV4-1 and TRBJ1-1; 8 nucleotides match TRBD1. The CDR3 extends over 19 amino acids. Germline V CDR1 and CDR2: MGHRA, YSYEKL. V lost 3 bases, J lost 4 bases, and 19 bases stayed unmatched. DNA of the CDR3: TGCGCCAGCAGCCACCCCAGTGCGAGAGGGACAGGCTATCTCACTGAAGCTTTCTTT. This translates into CASSHPSARGTGYLTEAFF.

The chain recombines TRBV5-1 with TRBJ2-5; maybe TRBD1 (6 bases). This CDR3 spans 13 amino acids. Germline CDR1 SGHRS, CDR2 YFSETQ. Between the trimmed V and J ends, which lost 3 bases and 2 bases, there was a span of 8 bases. The DNA of the CDR3 is TGCGCCAGCAGCTATGGACAGCAAGAGACCCAGTACTTC. Residues: CASSYGQQETQYF.

This chain uses TRBV7-9 with TRBJ1-5, with D perhaps matching TRBD1 (6 bases). Trimming stripped 5 bases from V and 3 bases from J, with 11 bases between. Germline-derived CDR1 and CDR2 are SEHNR and FQNEAQ (reference sequence). The CDR3 spans 14 residues. The CDR3, as DNA: TGTGCCAGCAGCATCGACAGGCCCAATCAGCCCCAGCATTTT. It specifies CASSIDRPNQPQHF.

CDR3 sequence reads: CASRGWGTGDEKLFF. The CDR3 DNA is TGTGCCAGCAGGGGCTGGGGGACAGGGGATGAAAAACTGTTTTTT. The V call is TRBV2, the J call TRBJ1-4; 10 bases map to TRBD1. The CDR3 is 15 residues long. Trimming at V came to 6 bases and at J to 6 bases, leaving 7 bases not matched to a gene. The germline V gene has CDR1 SNHLY and CDR2 FYNNEI.

V and J are TRBV27 and TRBJ2-7; 12 bases map to TRBD2. The trim removed 4 bases at V and 6 bases at J, leaving 16 bases unmatched. CDR3 length equals 18 residues. Germline CDR1 reads MNHEY; CDR2 reads SMNVEV (reference sequence). CDR3 sequence (DNA): TGTGCCAGCAGTTCTACCCGATCAAGACTAGCGGGAGTCCCCGAGCAGTACGTC. Its protein product is CASSSTRSRLAGVPEQYV.

CDR3 amino acids: CSASHLESYEQYF. The CDR3 DNA reads as TGCAGTGCTAGTCACCTGGAGAGCTACGAGCAGTACTTC. The rearrangement joins TRBV20-1 to TRBJ2-7; D unclear. CDR3 length: 13 residues. V was clipped by 3 bases and J by 3 bases, with 12 bases between them. Germline lookup yields CDR1 DFQATT and CDR2 SNEGSKA (reference sequence).

The chain recombines TRBV10-3 with TRBJ2-5; D is uncertain. In germline, CDR1 is ENHRY, CDR2 SYGVKD. The CDR3 length is 14 residues. V gave up 4 bases and J gave up 1 base, with 10 bases separating them. CDR3 coding DNA: TGTGCCATCAGTGGGTTAGCTTCCCAAGAGACCCAGTACTTC. Translated, it gives CAISGLASQETQYF.

V gene TRBV30 combines with J gene TRBJ2-5; a weak D match, TRBD1 (5 bases). Germline CDR1 is GTSNPN and CDR2 is SVGIG (reference sequence). This CDR3 spans 13 amino acids. Trimming cost V 1 base and J 1 base, with 7 bases left between them. Written as DNA, the CDR3 is TGTGCCTGGAGTGCTGGGGCCCAAGAGACCCAGTACTTC. Translating it yields CAWSAGAQETQYF.

V is TRBV27 and J is TRBJ1-5, with 7 bases fitting TRBD1. CDR1 MNHEY and CDR2 SMNVEV come from the germline V gene (reference sequence). This CDR3 is 14 amino acids long. The J segment lost 7 bases and the V segment lost 5 bases, leaving 8 bases of the junction unmatched. CDR3 in DNA: TGTGCCAGCAGTCGACAGGGTATTAGGCAGCCCCAGCATTTT. As protein: CASSRQGIRQPQHF.

V usage is TRBV7-9 and J usage is TRBJ1-3; 7 nucleotides align to TRBD1. Trimming took 5 bases from V and 0 from J; bases not matched to a gene: 16. CDR1 is SEHNR, CDR2 FQNEAQ, per germline (reference sequence). The CDR3 contains 19 residues. In DNA form, the CDR3 reads TGTGCCAGCAGCCTTTATCCGAGACAGGGAAGGGACTCTGGAAACACCATATATTTT. Translating gives CASSLYPRQGRDSGNTIYF.

This chain links TRBV6-5 with TRBJ1-6; 7 bases agree with TRBD1. Germline CDR1 reads MNHEY; CDR2 reads SVGAGI. J gave up 8 bases and V 6 bases, and 7 bases lay outside the gene matches. The CDR3 is 14 amino acids. The CDR3 DNA reads TGTGCCAGCAGCCCAGACAGGGCGGATTCACCCCTCCACTTT. Translated: CASSPDRADSPLHF.

This chain uses TRBV5-1 with TRBJ2-5; TRBD1 aligns across 11 bases. Germline lookup yields CDR1 SGHRS and CDR2 YFSETQ. J was trimmed by 1 base and V by 6 bases; bases with no gene match: 8. The CDR3 is made up of 16 amino acids. The CDR3, as DNA: TGCGCCAGCACCTCTGTTGGGACAGGGGGCCAAGAGACCCAGTACTTC. Protein sequence: CASTSVGTGGQETQYF.

The chain has TRBV29-1 and TRBJ2-1; D remains unclear. The V gene's germline CDR1 is SQVTM and CDR2 ANQGSEA. The V end lost 7 bases, the J end lost 4 bases, and 11 bases lay between the germline ends. The CDR3 consists of 12 residues. CDR3: CSGDRVYNEQFF. The CDR3 coding sequence is TGCAGCGGAGATCGGGTGTACAATGAGCAGTTCTTC.

This clone occurred once. The chain links TRBV27 to TRBJ2-2; 7 bases fit TRBD1. The CDR3 has 18 amino acids. Germline values: CDR1 MNHEY, CDR2 SMNVEV (reference sequence). The V gene end was trimmed by 3 bases and the J gene end by 2 bases; junction bases not matched to a gene: 12. The CDR3 DNA reads TGTGCCAGCAGTTTTAGTTTTACCGGGACAGCAAACACCGGGGAGCTGTTTTTT. Encoded protein: CASSFSFTGTANTGELFF.

The chain couples TRBV6-5 to TRBJ1-2; D may be TRBD1 (6 bases). V lost 7 bases and J 6 bases, leaving 15 bases between the germline ends. Germline lookup yields CDR1 MNHEY and CDR2 SVGAGI. CDR3 length: 13 residues. In DNA, the CDR3 is TGTGCCAGCAAACGCAAGGGGGACCATGGCTACACCTTC. This gives the protein CASKRKGDHGYTF.

This chain uses TRBV5-4 with TRBJ1-3, with 8 positions matching TRBD1. V was clipped by 0 bases and J by 4 bases; unmatched bases: 3. The CDR3 totals 15 residues. Germline loops: CDR1 SGHNT, CDR2 YYREEE (reference sequence). CDR3: CASSLDRGTGNTIYF. For the CDR3, the DNA is TGTGCCAGCAGCTTGGACAGGGGGACAGGAAACACCATATATTTT.